The rows below give T cell receptor beta chains drawn from one sample of a study of shared clonotypes between healthy human individuals. The assay was immunoSEQ multiplex PCR, and TCRdb's table has in-frame clones only and misses some. Among around 500,000 clones listed, 70% to 80% were seen once. Sequencing was performed on PBMCs. Receptor source: a woman in her thirties or forties in good health. Some clones in this sample may be carry-over from other donors' samples. Both conserved end residues are part of each CDR3. The order of the fields is V gene, D gene, J gene, clone size, CDR3 protein, CDR3 DNA. The D gene is left open where the match is weak. Some rows have no size entry. The others give once, few or many, or a class for an expanded clone.

v_call: TRBV29-1
d_call: TRBD2
j_call: TRBJ2-7
clone_size: few
cdr3_aa: CSVETSGVTYEQYF
cdr3_nt: TGCAGCGTCGAGACTAGCGGGGTTACCTACGAGCAGTACTTC

v_call: TRBV9
d_call: NA
j_call: TRBJ2-7
clone_size: few
cdr3_aa: CASSPRVGSDGEQYF
cdr3_nt: TGTGCCAGCAGCCCCAGGGTCGGCTCAGATGGGGAGCAGTACTTC

v_call: TRBV6-4
d_call: NA
j_call: TRBJ2-1
clone_size: NA
cdr3_aa: CASSPGADSYNEQFF
cdr3_nt: TGTGCCAGCAGTCCGGGGGCTGACTCCTACAATGAGCAGTTCTTC

v_call: TRBV7-9
d_call: NA
j_call: TRBJ2-5
clone_size: NA
cdr3_aa: CASSLPQETQYF
cdr3_nt: TGTGCCAGCAGCTTGCCGCAAGAGACCCAGTACTTC

v_call: TRBV5-1
d_call: TRBD2
j_call: TRBJ2-7
clone_size: NA
cdr3_aa: CASSLAGTSPYEQYF
cdr3_nt: TGCGCCAGCAGCTTGGCCGGGACTAGCCCTTACGAGCAGTACTTC

v_call: TRBV28
d_call: TRBD2
j_call: TRBJ2-7
clone_size: NA
cdr3_aa: CASSHRTSEQYEQYF
cdr3_nt: TGTGCCAGCAGTCACCGGACTAGCGAGCAATACGAGCAGTACTTC

v_call: TRBV5-1
d_call: NA
j_call: TRBJ1-4
clone_size: NA
cdr3_aa: CASSLLGTNEKLFF
cdr3_nt: TGCGCCAGCAGCTTGCTGGGGACTAATGAAAAACTGTTTTTT

v_call: TRBV5-1
d_call: NA
j_call: TRBJ1-1
clone_size: once
cdr3_aa: CASSLGTKDTEAFF
cdr3_nt: TGCGCCAGCAGCTTGGGGACAAAAGACACTGAAGCTTTCTTT

v_call: TRBV4-2
d_call: NA
j_call: TRBJ2-7
clone_size: NA
cdr3_aa: CASSQDLWFDYEQYF
cdr3_nt: TGTGCCAGCAGCCAAGATTTGTGGTTCGATTACGAGCAGTACTTC

v_call: TRBV5-4
d_call: TRBD2
j_call: TRBJ2-3
clone_size: once
cdr3_aa: CASSPLAGGGADTQYF
cdr3_nt: TGTGCCAGCAGCCCACTAGCGGGAGGGGGGGCAGATACGCAGTATTTT

v_call: TRBV19
d_call: NA
j_call: TRBJ2-2
clone_size: NA
cdr3_aa: CASSAQSATGELFF
cdr3_nt: TGTGCCAGTAGTGCCCAATCCGCGACCGGGGAGCTGTTTTTT

v_call: TRBV11-2
d_call: TRBD2
j_call: TRBJ2-5
clone_size: NA
cdr3_aa: CASSLETSGFETQYF
cdr3_nt: TGTGCCAGCAGCTTAGAAACTAGCGGGTTTGAGACCCAGTACTTC

v_call: TRBV10-3
d_call: NA
j_call: TRBJ1-1
clone_size: NA
cdr3_aa: CAISESSLNTEAFF
cdr3_nt: TGTGCCATCAGTGAGTCGTCATTGAACACTGAAGCTTTCTTT

v_call: TRBV9
d_call: NA
j_call: TRBJ2-3
clone_size: NA
cdr3_aa: CASSVGPNTDTQYF
cdr3_nt: TGTGCCAGCAGCGTAGGGCCAAACACAGATACGCAGTATTTT

v_call: TRBV6-6
d_call: NA
j_call: TRBJ1-5
clone_size: NA
cdr3_aa: CASSPGGSISNQPQHF
cdr3_nt: TGTGCCAGCAGCCCTGGGGGAAGTATTAGCAATCAGCCCCAGCATTTT

v_call: TRBV18
d_call: NA
j_call: TRBJ2-3
clone_size: once
cdr3_aa: CASSPLNMGLATDTQYF
cdr3_nt: TGTGCCAGCTCACCACTTAATATGGGGCTAGCGACGGATACGCAGTATTTT

v_call: TRBV7-2
d_call: TRBD2
j_call: TRBJ2-7
clone_size: once
cdr3_aa: CASSITSGRRYEQYF
cdr3_nt: TGTGCCAGCAGCATTACTAGCGGGAGGCGCTACGAGCAGTACTTC

v_call: TRBV30
d_call: NA
j_call: TRBJ1-1
clone_size: NA
cdr3_aa: CAAGQRGGTNEAFF
cdr3_nt: TGTGCCGCGGGACAAAGGGGGGGAACTAATGAAGCTTTCTTT

v_call: TRBV10-3
d_call: NA
j_call: TRBJ1-2
clone_size: NA
cdr3_aa: CATLRDNPYGYTF
cdr3_nt: TGTGCCACCCTACGGGACAACCCATATGGCTACACCTTC

v_call: TRBV7-8
d_call: NA
j_call: TRBJ1-2
clone_size: NA
cdr3_aa: CASSIDNYGYTF
cdr3_nt: TGTGCCAGCAGTATCGACAACTATGGCTACACCTTC

v_call: TRBV7-8
d_call: TRBD2
j_call: TRBJ2-1
clone_size: NA
cdr3_aa: CASSSLLGLAGVNEQFF
cdr3_nt: TGTGCCAGCAGCTCTTTGTTGGGACTAGCGGGGGTTAATGAGCAGTTCTTC

v_call: TRBV15
d_call: TRBD1
j_call: TRBJ2-3
clone_size: few
cdr3_aa: CATTGTGRRDTQYF
cdr3_nt: TGTGCCACTACCGGGACAGGACGAAGGGATACGCAGTATTTT

v_call: TRBV19
d_call: TRBD2
j_call: TRBJ2-1
clone_size: NA
cdr3_aa: CATSRLAEEQFF
cdr3_nt: TGTGCCACCAGCCGACTAGCGGAAGAGCAGTTCTTC

v_call: TRBV7-9
d_call: NA
j_call: TRBJ2-3
clone_size: NA
cdr3_aa: CASSRSGGTDTQYF
cdr3_nt: TGTGCCAGCAGTCGTTCAGGGGGCACAGATACGCAGTATTTT

v_call: TRBV7-9
d_call: NA
j_call: TRBJ1-3
clone_size: NA
cdr3_aa: CASSLGAAGGGNTIYF
cdr3_nt: TGTGCCAGCAGCTTAGGGGCTGCAGGTGGCGGAAACACCATATATTTT

v_call: TRBV19
d_call: TRBD1
j_call: TRBJ2-1
clone_size: NA
cdr3_aa: CASRATRGQGYGNEQFF
cdr3_nt: TGTGCCAGTAGAGCAACCAGGGGACAGGGGTATGGAAATGAGCAGTTCTTC

v_call: TRBV11-2
d_call: NA
j_call: TRBJ1-4
clone_size: NA
cdr3_aa: CASSLGGGFYEKLFF
cdr3_nt: TGTGCCAGCAGCTTAGGAGGGGGTTTTTACGAAAAACTGTTTTTT

v_call: TRBV5-1
d_call: TRBD2
j_call: TRBJ2-1
clone_size: NA
cdr3_aa: CASSRLAGTDNEQFF
cdr3_nt: TGCGCCAGCAGCCGACTAGCGGGTACTGACAATGAGCAGTTCTTC

v_call: TRBV7-2
d_call: TRBD1
j_call: TRBJ2-5
clone_size: once
cdr3_aa: CASSLGGTGGLETQYF
cdr3_nt: TGTGCCAGCAGCTTAGGGGGGACAGGGGGCTTGGAGACCCAGTACTTC

v_call: TRBV28
d_call: TRBD2
j_call: TRBJ2-3
clone_size: NA
cdr3_aa: CASIEAGGRPADTQYF
cdr3_nt: TGTGCCAGCATCGAAGCGGGAGGACGTCCGGCAGATACGCAGTATTTT

v_call: TRBV28
d_call: NA
j_call: TRBJ1-2
clone_size: few
cdr3_aa: CASNTNYGYTF
cdr3_nt: TGTGCCAGCAACACCAACTATGGCTACACCTTC

v_call: TRBV29-1
d_call: TRBD2
j_call: TRBJ2-1
clone_size: NA
cdr3_aa: CSVRGLAEYNEQFF
cdr3_nt: TGCAGCGTCCGAGGACTAGCGGAATACAATGAGCAGTTCTTC

v_call: TRBV14
d_call: NA
j_call: TRBJ1-1
clone_size: NA
cdr3_aa: CASSHSLRSEAFF
cdr3_nt: TGTGCCAGCAGCCACTCATTAAGGTCTGAAGCTTTCTTT

v_call: TRBV6-1
d_call: TRBD1
j_call: TRBJ2-5
clone_size: NA
cdr3_aa: CASSGTVQETQYF
cdr3_nt: TGTGCCAGCAGCGGGACAGTCCAAGAGACCCAGTACTTC

v_call: TRBV7-9
d_call: NA
j_call: TRBJ2-5
clone_size: once
cdr3_aa: CASSLDTQETQYF
cdr3_nt: TGTGCCAGCAGCTTAGATACCCAAGAGACCCAGTACTTC

v_call: TRBV7-2
d_call: NA
j_call: TRBJ2-1
clone_size: NA
cdr3_aa: CASSPRGRFYNEQFF
cdr3_nt: TGTGCCAGCAGCCCCAGGGGCCGGTTCTACAATGAGCAGTTCTTC

v_call: TRBV6-5
d_call: NA
j_call: TRBJ1-6
clone_size: NA
cdr3_aa: CASRYGRRGPSSPLHF
cdr3_nt: TGTGCCAGCAGATACGGTCGGCGTGGTCCGTCTTCACCCCTCCACTTT

v_call: TRBV6-4
d_call: NA
j_call: TRBJ1-5
clone_size: NA
cdr3_aa: CASSATGDNQPQHF
cdr3_nt: TGTGCCAGCAGTGCGACAGGCGACAATCAGCCCCAGCATTTT

v_call: TRBV19
d_call: TRBD1
j_call: TRBJ1-3
clone_size: NA
cdr3_aa: CASSRPGTEAPGTIYF
cdr3_nt: TGTGCCAGTAGTAGACCCGGGACAGAAGCTCCCGGCACCATATATTTT

v_call: TRBV18
d_call: NA
j_call: TRBJ1-5
clone_size: NA
cdr3_aa: CASSPPGSINQPQHF
cdr3_nt: TGTGCCAGCTCACCACCCGGCAGTATCAATCAGCCCCAGCATTTT

v_call: TRBV4-1
d_call: TRBD1
j_call: TRBJ1-6
clone_size: NA
cdr3_aa: CASSQVIRDRGSPLHF
cdr3_nt: TGCGCCAGCAGCCAAGTGATCCGGGACAGGGGATCACCCCTCCACTTT

v_call: TRBV28
d_call: TRBD2
j_call: TRBJ2-1
clone_size: NA
cdr3_aa: CASSPLGGTTTREQFF
cdr3_nt: TGTGCCAGCAGCCCTTTGGGGGGGACTACTACTAGGGAGCAGTTCTTC

v_call: TRBV7-8
d_call: NA
j_call: TRBJ2-1
clone_size: NA
cdr3_aa: CASSASGLHYNEQFF
cdr3_nt: TGTGCCAGCAGCGCATCGGGACTCCACTACAATGAGCAGTTCTTC

v_call: TRBV5-1
d_call: NA
j_call: TRBJ1-5
clone_size: NA
cdr3_aa: CASSLEPPGDSNQPQHF
cdr3_nt: TGCGCCAGCAGCTTGGAACCACCCGGGGATAGCAATCAGCCCCAGCATTTT

v_call: TRBV28
d_call: NA
j_call: TRBJ2-2
clone_size: NA
cdr3_aa: CASSLWHRANTGELFF
cdr3_nt: TGTGCCAGCAGTTTATGGCACAGGGCGAACACCGGGGAGCTGTTTTTT

v_call: TRBV7-2
d_call: NA
j_call: TRBJ1-5
clone_size: NA
cdr3_aa: CASREGWGQPQHF
cdr3_nt: TGTGCCAGCCGAGAGGGGTGGGGTCAGCCCCAGCATTTT

v_call: TRBV6-5
d_call: NA
j_call: TRBJ2-1
clone_size: NA
cdr3_aa: CASSPRGLNEQFF
cdr3_nt: TGTGCCAGCAGTCCCCGGGGACTCAATGAGCAGTTCTTC

v_call: TRBV5-1
d_call: NA
j_call: TRBJ1-1
clone_size: NA
cdr3_aa: CASSPRQSSAFF
cdr3_nt: TGCGCCAGCAGCCCCCGACAGAGCAGCGCTTTCTTT

v_call: TRBV10-3
d_call: NA
j_call: TRBJ2-7
clone_size: NA
cdr3_aa: CAISYRTPSYEQYF
cdr3_nt: TGTGCCATCAGTTATAGGACCCCCTCCTACGAGCAGTACTTC

v_call: TRBV6-5
d_call: NA
j_call: TRBJ2-1
clone_size: NA
cdr3_aa: CASRRDSYNEQFF
cdr3_nt: TGTGCCAGCAGGAGAGACTCCTACAATGAGCAGTTCTTC

v_call: TRBV10-1
d_call: NA
j_call: TRBJ1-1
clone_size: NA
cdr3_aa: CASSESTLGAFF
cdr3_nt: TGCGCCAGCAGTGAGTCGACTCTGGGAGCTTTCTTT

v_call: TRBV7-8
d_call: NA
j_call: TRBJ1-3
clone_size: NA
cdr3_aa: CASSLTYSGNTIYF
cdr3_nt: TGTGCCAGCAGCCTAACGTACTCTGGAAACACCATATATTTT

v_call: TRBV5-1
d_call: NA
j_call: TRBJ2-3
clone_size: NA
cdr3_aa: CASSLGLGNTDTQYF
cdr3_nt: TGCGCCAGCAGCTTAGGGCTGGGGAACACAGATACGCAGTATTTT

v_call: TRBV11-2
d_call: NA
j_call: TRBJ1-1
clone_size: NA
cdr3_aa: CASSSTPRAFF
cdr3_nt: TGTGCCAGCAGCTCAACCCCAAGGGCTTTCTTT

v_call: TRBV10-2
d_call: TRBD1
j_call: TRBJ1-6
clone_size: NA
cdr3_aa: CASSVKTGGSPLHF
cdr3_nt: TGCGCCAGCAGTGTCAAGACAGGGGGTTCACCCCTCCACTTT